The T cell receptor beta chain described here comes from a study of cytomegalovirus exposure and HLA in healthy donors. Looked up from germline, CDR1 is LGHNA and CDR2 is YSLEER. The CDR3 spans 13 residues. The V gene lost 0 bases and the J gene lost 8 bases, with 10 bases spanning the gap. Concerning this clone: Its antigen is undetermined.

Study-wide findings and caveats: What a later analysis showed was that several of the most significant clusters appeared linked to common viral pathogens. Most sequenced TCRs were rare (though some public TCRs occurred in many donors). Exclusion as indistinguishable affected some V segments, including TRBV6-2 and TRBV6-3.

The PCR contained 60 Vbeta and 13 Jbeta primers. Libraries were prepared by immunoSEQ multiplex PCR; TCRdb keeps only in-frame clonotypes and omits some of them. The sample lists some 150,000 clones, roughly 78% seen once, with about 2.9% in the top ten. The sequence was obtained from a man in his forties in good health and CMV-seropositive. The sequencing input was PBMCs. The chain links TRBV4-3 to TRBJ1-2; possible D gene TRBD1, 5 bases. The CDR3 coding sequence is TGCGCCAGCAGCCAAGATCGGGGGGTGGGCTACACCTTC. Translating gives CASSQDRGVGYTF.